The 15 T cell receptor beta chains below were found in one sample sequenced in a study of vaccination effects on CD4 cells after COVID-19. Using viral peptide pools, the ViraFEST assay grew out antigen-specific CD4+ T cells prior to sequencing. After less than twelve days in culture, the CD4+ T cells were isolated. Nucleocapsid antibody tests were negative, and the vaccine recipients had no prior SARS-CoV-2 infection. These TCRs' antigens remain unknown. Repertoires were generated with immunoSEQ multiplex PCR, while TCRdb's copy carries only in-frame clones and drops some. The sample carries roughly 67,000 clones, around 79% recorded once. The source material was CD4+ T cells from PBMCs cultured with SARS-CoV-2 spike peptides, sampled before COVID-19 vaccination. These receptors were obtained from a human donor who received a COVID-19 vaccine.

V is TRBV2 and J is TRBJ1-5; no clear D gene. The V end was cut by 3 bases, the J end by 7 bases, with 10 bases between. CDR1 is SNHLY and CDR2 is FYNNEI in the germline V gene. This CDR3 has 13 amino acids. This chain's CDR3 is CASSDEGRQPQHF. Written as DNA, the CDR3 is TGTGCCAGCAGTGATGAGGGTAGGCAGCCCCAGCATTTT.

This clone was picked up a small number of times. The CDR3 spells CASSGQGYEQYV. In DNA, the CDR3 is TGTGCCAGCAGCGGACAGGGCTACGAGCAGTACGTC. The chain combines TRBV6-2 or TRBV6-3 with TRBJ2-7; TRBD1 matches 8 bases. V gave up 6 bases and J gave up 3 bases; unmatched junction bases: 1. Germline loops: CDR1 MNHEY, CDR2 SVGEGT. The CDR3 sequence is 12 residues long.

J is TRBJ2-2 and V is TRBV5-1; D is uncertain. CDR3 length equals 16 residues. Trimming left V 2 bases short and J 0 bases short, with 11 bases between. The germline V gene encodes CDR1 SGHRS and CDR2 YFSETQ. The CDR3 DNA reads as TGCGCCAGCAGCTTTAGTGCCACCTCGAACACCGGGGAGCTGTTTTTT. It translates to CASSFSATSNTGELFF.

This chain links TRBV5-1 with TRBJ1-2; 8 bases are a match to TRBD1. There are 17 residues in the CDR3. The V gene's germline CDR1 is SGHRS and CDR2 YFSETQ. V gave up 4 bases and J gave up 0 bases; unmatched junction bases: 11. CDR3 residues: CASSTAGTGPTNYGYTF. In DNA form, the CDR3 reads TGCGCCAGCAGCACAGCCGGGACAGGCCCTACTAACTATGGCTACACCTTC.

The chain uses TRBV7-9 and TRBJ2-6; D is perhaps TRBD2 (6 bases). Germline CDR1 is SEHNR and CDR2 is FQNEAQ (reference sequence). CDR3 length: 18 residues. V was shortened by 0 bases and J by 0 bases, with 12 bases between the two germline ends. The CDR3 DNA sequence: TGTGCCAGCAGCTTAGCTCGGCGGGGACCCTCTGGGGCCAACGTCCTGACTTTC. Translation gives CASSLARRGPSGANVLTF.

The chain couples TRBV10-2 to TRBJ2-7, with D perhaps TRBD2 (6 bases). From germline, CDR1 is WSHSY and CDR2 SAAADI. CDR3 length equals 13 residues. The V and J ends lost 2 bases and 7 bases respectively, with 12 bases between them. The CDR3 reads CASSETSNREQYV. In nucleotides, the CDR3 is TGCGCCAGCAGTGAGACTAGCAATAGGGAGCAGTACGTC.

The genes are TRBV3-1 (or the pseudogene TRBV3-2) and TRBJ2-3, with 9 bases lining up with TRBD2. CDR3 size: 15 residues. The germline V gene encodes CDR1 LGHDT and CDR2 YNNKEL (reference sequence). Germline trimming cut 6 bases from V and 6 bases from J; bases unmatched to any gene: 10. The CDR3 is CASSPAGGGADTQYF. The CDR3 DNA reads as TGTGCCAGCAGTCCAGCTGGCGGGGGGGCGGATACGCAGTATTTT.

The chain has TRBV11-2 and TRBJ2-5; a possible D gene is TRBD1 (5 bases). The CDR3 extends over 13 amino acids. V was cut by 4 bases and J by 4 bases, with 10 bases left in between. CDR1 and CDR2 from the germline V gene are SGHAT and FQNNGV. The CDR3 coding sequence is TGTGCCAGCAGCTCCCGGCAGGGAGAGACCCAGTACTTC. Protein product: CASSSRQGETQYF.

This clone was counted a single time. The chain links TRBV6-5 to TRBJ2-2; maybe TRBD2 (5 bases). Germline V gene data show CDR1 as MNHEY and CDR2 as SVGAGI. The CDR3 has 13 amino acids. V lost 6 bases to trimming and J lost 4 bases, with 9 bases between them. As DNA, the CDR3 is TGTGCCAGCAGCCGAGGAGGCACCGGGGAGCTGTTTTTT. This translates into CASSRGGTGELFF.

V usage is TRBV3-1 (or the pseudogene TRBV3-2) and J usage is TRBJ2-3; D remains ambiguous. Per the germline V gene, CDR1 is LGHDT and CDR2 is YNNKEL (reference sequence). This CDR3 comprises 14 residues. Trimming left V 5 bases short and J 1 base short, with 10 bases between. This chain's CDR3 is CASSFLQGTDTQYF. CDR3 nucleotides: TGTGCCAGCAGCTTTCTTCAGGGCACAGATACGCAGTATTTT.

The chain joins TRBV5-6 to TRBJ2-4; 9 bases fit TRBD1. Germline V lookup: CDR1 SGHDT, CDR2 YYEEEE. With 3 bases clipped from V and 8 bases from J, the junction kept 9 bases outside the gene matches. The CDR3 covers 15 residues. The CDR3 sequence: CASSSAGTGFDIQYF. DNA of the CDR3: TGTGCCAGCAGCTCGGCCGGGACAGGGTTCGACATTCAGTACTTC.

This rearrangement joins TRBV5-1 to TRBJ2-3; 9 bases are a match to TRBD2. This CDR3 region has 16 residues. Per the germline V gene, CDR1 is SGHRS and CDR2 is YFSETQ. Unmatched junction bases numbered 5, after V lost 1 base and J lost 2 bases. For the CDR3, the DNA is TGCGCCAGCAGCTTGATTAGCGGGGGCACCACAGATACGCAGTATTTT. This codes for CASSLISGGTTDTQYF.

This chain links TRBV29-1 with TRBJ1-1; D gene unclear. This CDR3 has 15 residues. V lost 5 bases and J lost 1, with 17 bases in between. In germline, CDR1 is SQVTM, CDR2 ANQGSEA. CDR3 DNA sequence: TGCAGCGTTTCGCGGGCCCCATCCCCGAACACTGAAGCTTTCTTT. Its protein product is CSVSRAPSPNTEAFF.

This chain joins TRBV7-9 and TRBJ2-1, with TRBD2 matching over 11 bases. V was clipped by 5 bases and J by 4 bases; unmatched bases: 4. CDR1 and CDR2 from the germline V gene are SEHNR and FQNEAQ (reference sequence). The CDR3 extends over 15 amino acids. This CDR3 reads CASSRGLAGYNEQFF. The CDR3 DNA follows: TGTGCCAGCAGCCGCGGACTAGCGGGTTACAATGAGCAGTTCTTC.

V and J are TRBV7-2 and TRBJ2-5; 9 bases match TRBD1. From germline, CDR1 is SGHTA and CDR2 FQGNSA. V dropped 5 bases and J dropped 4; count of bases not matched to a gene: 2. This CDR3 has 13 residues. The CDR3 loop is CASSIQGAETQYF. CDR3 bases: TGTGCCAGCAGCATACAGGGGGCAGAGACCCAGTACTTC.